This TCR beta chain was captured by sequencing in a study of blood T cells in healthy people across ages. A minimum of 6 micrograms of total RNA was extracted per sample. Trimming cost V 5 bases and J 1 base, with 15 bases left between them. The CDR3 totals 16 residues. Then a second PCR, running roughly 7 to 11 cycles, was carried out with a sample-barcoded 5' primer and a J-beta primer mix. TCRdb passed the 5' RACE reads through MiXCR, listing each CDR3 protein once. The table has 1,500,000 or so distinct CDR3 sequences, approximately 42% seen once. This clonotype turned up a few times. This receptor was identified in a woman between 18 and 29 years old in good health. This chain uses TRBV12-3 or TRBV12-4 with TRBJ1-5, with unresolved D. Sequencing was performed on blood. As DNA, the CDR3 is TGTGCCAGCAGTCCAAATATGGGGTGGAGCAATCAGCCCCAGCATTTT. This gives the protein CASSPNMGWSNQPQHF.